One sample yielded the 11 T cell receptor beta chains listed below, sequenced in a study of blood T cell repertoires in COVID-19. Only in-frame clones appear in the TCRdb table, and some are missing; sequencing was by immunoSEQ multiplex PCR. The sample includes hundreds of thousands of clones, about 86% of them seen just once. Input material: peripheral blood. These receptor sequences come from an older woman with COVID-19, enrolled during active disease.

The chain has TRBV4-1 and TRBJ1-5; 10 bases map to TRBD1. V was clipped by 3 bases and J by 7 bases; unmatched bases: 3. CDR1 and CDR2 from the germline V gene are MGHRA and YSYEKL. CDR3 size: 14 residues. CDR3 region: CASSHTTGGQPQHF. CDR3 in DNA: TGCGCCAGCAGCCATACGACAGGGGGCCAGCCCCAGCATTTT.

This clone showed up just once. The chain has TRBV7-3 and TRBJ2-1; TRBD1 matches at 7 bases. Losses at the gene ends were 6 bases for V and 11 bases for J; bases not matched to a gene: 13. Germline CDR1 reads SGHTA; CDR2 reads FQGTGA. The CDR3 runs 14 residues. The CDR3 DNA reads TGTGCCAGCAGTTCCCAAATCGGACAGGAGAAGCAGTTCTTC. Encoded protein: CASSSQIGQEKQFF. The full variable domain, in which reference TRBV7-3 and TRBJ2-1 provide the parts outside the CDR3, is GAGVSQTPSNKVTEKGKYVELRCDPISGHTALYWYRQSLGQGPEFLIYFQGTGAADDSGLPNDRFFAVRPEGSVSTLKIQRTERGDSAVYLCASSSQIGQEKQFFGPGTRLTVL.

This clone has only one observation. The J gene is TRBJ2-7, the V gene TRBV9, with 7 bases lining up with TRBD1. The germline CDR1 and CDR2 sequences are SGDLS and YYNGEE. The CDR3 runs to 15 residues. Trimming took 5 bases from V and 2 from J; bases not matched to a gene: 10. CDR3 residues: CASSLRRDSTYEQYF. Written as DNA, the CDR3 is TGTGCCAGCAGTCTCCGTAGGGACAGCACCTACGAGCAGTACTTC.

J is TRBJ2-7 and V is TRBV6-5; 9 positions match TRBD1. The V segment lost 2 bases and the J segment 4 bases; nucleotides outside the gene matches: 6. Looked up from germline, CDR1 is MNHEY and CDR2 is SVGAGI. The CDR3 extends over 15 amino acids. The CDR3 region has the DNA TGTGCCAGCAGTTACCCTGGACAGGGGTGGTACGAGCAGTACTTC. This sequence encodes CASSYPGQGWYEQYF.

This clone was picked up a small number of times. The chain has TRBV28 and TRBJ1-6; D is unclear. V lost 6 bases, J lost 7 bases, and 16 bases lay in between. This CDR3 spans 15 amino acids. Germline CDR1 and CDR2: MDHEN and SYDVKM. The DNA of the CDR3 is TGTGCCAGCAGAGGAGGACGGAGCAACAATTCACCCCTCCACTTT. Translated: CASRGGRSNNSPLHF.

This clone was detected only once. The chain has TRBV4-1 and TRBJ2-3, with 9 nucleotides matching TRBD2. Trimming at V came to 3 bases and at J to 4 bases, leaving 5 bases not matched to a gene. Germline lookup yields CDR1 MGHRA and CDR2 YSYEKL. The CDR3 is made up of 15 amino acids. Here the CDR3 reads CASSQAGGRADTQYF. In DNA, the CDR3 is TGCGCCAGCAGCCAGGCGGGGGGGCGGGCAGATACGCAGTATTTT.

The chain recombines TRBV5-4 with TRBJ1-2; TRBD1 agrees at 7 bases. The CDR3 sequence is 15 residues long. Germline assignment: CDR1 SGHNT and CDR2 YYREEE (reference sequence). V was clipped by 1 base and J by 7 bases; unmatched bases: 10. CDR3 DNA sequence: TGTGCCAGCAGCTTGAAATTGACAGGGTGGGGTGGCTACACCTTC. Translation gives CASSLKLTGWGGYTF.

The chain links TRBV24-1 to TRBJ2-3; 7 nucleotides match TRBD1. The CDR3 has 15 amino acids. With 4 bases clipped from V and 5 bases from J, the junction kept 8 bases outside the gene matches. Germline CDR1 is KGHDR and CDR2 is SFDVKD. The CDR3 sequence is CATSDTGTVGDTQYF. The CDR3 DNA is TGTGCCACCAGTGACACCGGGACAGTCGGAGATACGCAGTATTTT.

The chain carries TRBV9 and TRBJ2-2; 9 nucleotides line up with TRBD1. With V trimmed by 1 base and J by 5 bases, 3 bases remained unmatched. Germline assignment: CDR1 SGDLS and CDR2 YYNGEE. The CDR3 loop spans 15 amino acids. Here the CDR3 reads CASSVRTGVTGELFF. The CDR3, as DNA: TGTGCCAGCAGCGTAAGGACAGGGGTTACCGGGGAGCTGTTTTTT.

This chain uses TRBV5-6 with TRBJ2-3, with D perhaps matching TRBD1 (6 bases). Germline CDR1 and CDR2: SGHDT and YYEEEE. Trimming shortened V by 5 bases and J by 3 bases, and 10 bases separated the two germline ends. This CDR3 comprises 13 residues. The CDR3, as DNA: TGTGCCAGCAGTTCAGGGGTGACAGATACGCAGTATTTT. Translation gives CASSSGVTDTQYF.

V gene TRBV6-5 combines with J gene TRBJ1-2; perhaps TRBD1 as D (6 bases). The V and J ends lost 0 bases and 4 bases respectively, with 15 bases between them. The CDR3 covers 16 residues. Germline loops: CDR1 MNHEY, CDR2 SVGAGI. The CDR3 sequence is CASSYSFLEDSYGYTF. CDR3 nucleotide sequence: TGTGCCAGCAGTTACTCTTTCCTCGAGGACAGCTATGGCTACACCTTC.